These T cell receptor beta chains were read from a single sample in a study of T-cell memory formation after mild COVID-19. From the 5' RACE reads, TCRdb called clonotypes with MiXCR, one entry per CDR3 protein. The table has roughly 150,000 distinct CDR3 sequences, about 14% seen once. Sequencing was done on a sample of PBMCs or a T cell subset sorted from them (not recorded which). The receptors were gathered from an adult woman who had mild COVID-19 (a few samples of this study predate the infection). Cell type and time point are not known. Each CDR3 is given with its conserved first and last residue. D genes are given only for firm matches. Part of the rows lack a size; the others show once, few, many or a class for expanded clones.

.,TRBJ2-7,.,TRBV6-2/TRBV6-3,TGTGCCAGCAGCAGGGGACTACCGCCCTACGAGCAGTACTTC,CASSRGLPPYEQYF
TRBD1,TRBJ2-3,few,TRBV29-1,TGCAGCGGCCAACAGGGGGCAAATACGCAGTATTTT,CSGQQGANTQYF
.,TRBJ1-2,few,TRBV19,TGTGCCAGTAGTACCCGAGTCTCGGGGGACTACACCTTC,CASSTRVSGDYTF
.,TRBJ2-1,few,TRBV29-1,TGCAGCGCCTCGCTGGGGGGCCATGAGCAGTTCTTC,CSASLGGHEQFF
.,TRBJ1-5,.,TRBV4-1,TGCGCCAGCAGCCAATCGGTGAATAGCAATCAGCCCCAGAATTTT,CASSQSVNSNQPQNF
.,TRBJ2-1,.,TRBV4-3,TGCGCCAGCAGCCAAGATCTGCGGACGAACTCCTACAATGAGCAGTTCTTC,CASSQDLRTNSYNEQFF
.,TRBJ2-1,few,TRBV6-5,TGTGCCAGCAGGCTAAGATACAATGAGCAGTTCTTC,CASRLRYNEQFF
TRBD2,TRBJ2-3,few,TRBV24-1,TGTGCCACCAGTGATCCTAGCGGGGGGGTAACAGATACGCAGTATTTT,CATSDPSGGVTDTQYF
TRBD2,TRBJ2-1,.,TRBV9,TGTGCCAGCAGCCCGAGCGGGAGTCCCTACAATGAGCAGTTCTTC,CASSPSGSPYNEQFF
TRBD2,TRBJ2-7,.,TRBV6-2/TRBV6-3,TGTGCCAGCAGTGCCCCGGGACTAGGGATCGGCGAGCAGTACTTC,CASSAPGLGIGEQYF
.,TRBJ1-2,once,TRBV29-1,TGCAGCGCCCATGACGGGGGCTGGGGCTACACCTTC,CSAHDGGWGYTF
.,TRBJ1-1,.,TRBV3-1,TGTGCCAGCAGCCAAGCGGTCGGGACAGAAGCTTTCTTT,CASSQAVGTEAFF
.,TRBJ1-4,few,TRBV4-1,TGCGCCAGCAGCCAAGACCCCGATCGGGAAAAACTGTTTTTT,CASSQDPDREKLFF
TRBD2,TRBJ2-5,few,TRBV7-9,TGTGCCAGCAGCTCGGGACTAGCGGGAGTATCGGGAGAGACCCAGTACTTC,CASSSGLAGVSGETQYF
.,TRBJ1-2,.,TRBV3-1,TGTGCCAGCAGCCAAGCGGAGGTCCATGGCTACACCTTC,CASSQAEVHGYTF
.,TRBJ2-3,few,TRBV5-1,TGCGCCAGCAGACGGGACCCCACAGATACGCAGTATTTT,CASRRDPTDTQYF
TRBD1,TRBJ1-6,.,TRBV10-3,TGTGCCGCCGGGGGGCAGGGGGATATGTCACCCCTCCACTTT,CAAGGQGDMSPLHF
.,TRBJ2-7,few,TRBV12-3/TRBV12-4,TGTGCCAGCAGTCTATCGTCAGGGTCCTACGAGCAGTACTTC,CASSLSSGSYEQYF
TRBD2,TRBJ2-3,many,TRBV7-2,TGTGCCAGCAGCTTACGGGGACTAGCGGGAAACACAGATACGCAGTATTTT,CASSLRGLAGNTDTQYF
TRBD2,TRBJ2-1,many,TRBV19,TGTGCCAGTAGTCCCCGGGGGGGCCGAAATGAGCAGTTCTTC,CASSPRGGRNEQFF
.,TRBJ2-7,many,TRBV5-1,TGCGCCAGCAGTTACAGACTAGGAATGAACTACGAGCAGTACTTC,CASSYRLGMNYEQYF
.,TRBJ2-5,many,TRBV7-6,TGTGCCAGCAGCTCCTCTCGAGCGACTAGAGGGGAGACCCAGTACTTC,CASSSSRATRGETQYF
TRBD1,TRBJ2-7,few,TRBV2,TGTGCCAGCAGTTCCGACAGGGGGCTAGATTACGAGCAGTACTTC,CASSSDRGLDYEQYF
TRBD1,TRBJ1-4,.,TRBV7-9,TGTGCCAGCAGCCTTGGACAGGGAAATGAAAAACTGTTTTTT,CASSLGQGNEKLFF
TRBD1,TRBJ1-1,many,TRBV27,TGCGCCAGCAGCCCCGGACAGGGAGGTACTGAAGCTTTCTTT,CASSPGQGGTEAFF
TRBD2,TRBJ2-6,few,TRBV12-3/TRBV12-4,TGTGCCAGCAGACACCCCCCGGGACTAGGGGGATCTGGGGCCAACGTCCTGACTTTC,CASRHPPGLGGSGANVLTF
TRBD1,TRBJ2-2,few,TRBV5-5,TGTGCCAGCAGCTCCGGGACAGCGAACACCGGGGAGCTGTTTTTT,CASSSGTANTGELFF
.,TRBJ2-2,.,TRBV5-1,TGCGCCAGCAGCGGGATGACCGGGGAGCTGTTTTTT,CASSGMTGELFF
.,TRBJ1-2,few,TRBV5-1,TGCGCCAGCCGGACGGACCCCTCTAACTATGGCTACACCTTC,CASRTDPSNYGYTF
.,TRBJ2-1,.,TRBV6-2/TRBV6-3,TGTGCCAGCAGTTACTCGACACGGGATCCCTACAATGAGCAGTTCTTC,CASSYSTRDPYNEQFF
.,TRBJ2-1,.,TRBV18,TGTGCCAGCTCACCACAATCATTCGGCTCCTACAATGAGCAGTTCTTC,CASSPQSFGSYNEQFF
.,TRBJ2-7,.,TRBV27,TGTGCCAGCAGTATAGGAGGGAGTGGTTCCTACGAGCAGTACTTC,CASSIGGSGSYEQYF
TRBD2,TRBJ2-1,few,TRBV15,TGTGCCACCAGCAGAGAAGGGGTAGCGGGAGGGCCCGGCAATGAGCAGTTCTTC,CATSREGVAGGPGNEQFF
.,TRBJ2-3,few,TRBV7-9,TGTGCCAGCAGCCCCTCGCAGACGGGACCGGCCACAGATACGCAGTATTTT,CASSPSQTGPATDTQYF
.,TRBJ1-1,many,TRBV20-1,TGCAGTGCCTTGGGCGGAGGTGCCACTGAAGCTTTCTTT,CSALGGGATEAFF
TRBD2,TRBJ2-1,few,TRBV12-3/TRBV12-4,TGTGCCAGCATCATCCCGTCGCGGCTAGCGGGAGCGCAGTTCTTC,CASIIPSRLAGAQFF
TRBD1,TRBJ2-2,.,TRBV3-1,TGTGCCAGCAGCCGGGACAGGGTTACCGGGGAGCTGTTTTTT,CASSRDRVTGELFF
.,TRBJ2-7,few,TRBV11-2,TGTGCCAGCACCGTTCAATGGGGCAGGCGAACCTACGAGCAGTACTTC,CASTVQWGRRTYEQYF
TRBD1,TRBJ2-5,many,TRBV5-5,TGTGCCAGCAGTCTCGGTAGGGGGCGGGAGACCCAGTACTTC,CASSLGRGRETQYF
TRBD1,TRBJ1-1,few,TRBV29-1,TGCAGCGTTGGGGGGACAGGGAACACTGAAGCTTTCTTT,CSVGGTGNTEAFF
.,TRBJ2-7,.,TRBV20-1,TGCAGTGCTAGCCCGAGCGGCTACGAGCAGTACTTC,CSASPSGYEQYF
.,TRBJ2-1,.,TRBV7-9,TGTGCCATCAGCTTATATGGCAATGAGCAGTTCTTC,CAISLYGNEQFF
.,TRBJ2-3,.,TRBV11-2,TGTGCCAGCAGCACACTGAACAAAGCAGATACGCAGTATTTT,CASSTLNKADTQYF
.,TRBJ2-3,.,TRBV9,TGTGCCAGCAGCCCACTGGAGGGGCTGACAGATACGCAGTATTTT,CASSPLEGLTDTQYF
.,TRBJ2-7,.,TRBV21-1,TGTGCCAGCAGCAACCGTTGGCGGGAGGACTACGAGCAGTACTTC,CASSNRWREDYEQYF
TRBD1,TRBJ2-1,few,TRBV2,TGTGCCAGCAGTTCGGGACAGGGGACGGTGAATGAGCAGTTCTTC,CASSSGQGTVNEQFF
.,TRBJ1-2,few,TRBV2,TGTGCCAGCAGTGCCGAACTGGCCTATGGCTACACCTTC,CASSAELAYGYTF
.,TRBJ2-3,.,TRBV7-2,TGTGCCAGCAGCCGAAGTAGCACAGATACGCAGTATTTT,CASSRSSTDTQYF
TRBD1,TRBJ2-7,few,TRBV6-5,TGTGCCAGCCTCGCCGGGACAGGTGCCTACGAGCAGTACTTC,CASLAGTGAYEQYF
.,TRBJ1-1,.,TRBV29-1,TGCAGCGTTGATCTGGGTCTGAACACTGAAGCTTTCTTT,CSVDLGLNTEAFF
.,TRBJ2-1,.,TRBV24-1,TGTGCCACCAGCGGAATATCCAATGAGCAGTTCTTC,CATSGISNEQFF
TRBD1,TRBJ1-5,.,TRBV5-6,TGTGCCAGCAGCTTGGGTCACCGGGACAGGGGGCGTCGGAATCAGCCCCAGCATTTT,CASSLGHRDRGRRNQPQHF
.,TRBJ2-7,few,TRBV4-1,TGCGCCAGCAGCCAAGTTGGGAGGCCCTACGAGCAGTACTTC,CASSQVGRPYEQYF
.,TRBJ2-1,.,TRBV5-1,TGCGCCAGCAGCTTGGGTCAGGGAGTCAATGAGCAGTTCTTC,CASSLGQGVNEQFF
TRBD2,TRBJ2-1,.,TRBV19,TGTGCCAGTAGTCCACAAGGACTAGCATCCAATGAGCAGTTCTTC,CASSPQGLASNEQFF
.,TRBJ2-7,few,TRBV5-5,TGTGCCAGCAGCTTGTGGCAGGGAGTCAACGAGCAGTACTTC,CASSLWQGVNEQYF
.,TRBJ2-1,.,TRBV2,TGTGCCAGCATGGAAGGGGCGCTTTACAATGAGCAGTTCTTC,CASMEGALYNEQFF